Detailed here is one TCR beta chain. No antigen is known for it. No base quality values were provided; no much bigger clone lies one nucleotide off. To sequence the TCRbeta CDR3 region, genomic DNA was isolated from the sorted cells. The immunoSEQ Assay was used for sequencing of TCRbeta CDR3 regions. TCRdb took this table from immuneACCESS and kept in-frame rearrangements with V and J called. Such tables lack part of the clones; where checked against another copy, unresolved V genes explain under half of the gap, and the rest is unexplained. Across this sample there are over 65,000 clones, with 90% to 95% seen only once. The ten largest make up 0.25% to 0.35% of the sample. The sample is drawn from a study of OX40 agonist ivuxolimab in advanced cancers. Regarding the research as a whole: Ivuxolimab was a fully human IgG2 agonistic monoclonal antibody targeting the costimulatory receptor OX40 (CD134). Partial responses occurred in three dose-escalation patients, of whom one had hepatocellular carcinoma and two had cutaneous melanoma. Patients were allowed to have had prior anti-PD-1, anti-PD-L1 or anti-CTLA-4 therapy, and about 40% of the dose-escalation patients had been treated with checkpoint inhibitors. Among the roughly 52 dose-escalation patients, about 20 had hepatocellular carcinoma, 15 or so melanoma, 9 renal cell carcinoma and 9 head and neck cancer. Intravenous ivuxolimab was administered to patients every 2 weeks at six dose levels: 0.01, 0.1, 0.3, 1.5, 3 and 10 mg/kg. In the dose-escalation cohort, 70% to 85% of patients were male, and the mean age was around 60 years with a range of roughly 23 to 79. The paper describes the monotherapy dose-escalation part (N of about 52 patients) of the phase I trial of ivuxolimab. The point of sequencing TCRbeta in the periphery was to test whether ivuxolimab changed TCR sequence diversity and drove clonal T-cell expansion. The full study reports these points: Low levels of normalized T-cell clonal expansion were also seen in some patients who did not respond. In the 0.1-3.0 mg/kg groups, partial responders were among the patients with the lowest normalized peripheral clonal expansion, particularly in CD8+ T cells. Antigen specificity was not determined for the clonally expanded peripheral T cells. After ivuxolimab, expanded clones were on average more numerous among CD8+ T cells than among CD4+ T cells. At doses of 0.1 to 3.0 mg/kg, clonal expansion of both CD4+ and CD8+ blood T cells was observed from baseline to week 6.

Taken from cysteine to phenylalanine, the CDR3 has 16 residues. Of the read, only the CDR3 DNA is kept; its 48 bases are in frame from base 1. Reading the germline V gene (reference sequence) gives CDR1 SGHNT and CDR2 YYREEE. The V end gives up 0 bases and the J end 7 bases, leaving 12 bases in the junction not matched to a gene. The trial excluded patients who had a history of autoimmune disease or were on systemic immunosuppression. Peripheral blood for TCR sequencing was collected from all dose cohorts at baseline, on cycle 4 day 1, and on cycle 7 day 1. Samples were obtained from an open-label, multicenter, first-in-human phase I dose-escalation trial of ivuxolimab. Adults with locally advanced or metastatic melanoma, renal cell carcinoma, hepatocellular carcinoma or head and neck squamous cell carcinoma were enrolled in the trial. Before TCR sequencing, CD4+ and CD8+ T cells were separately sorted from peripheral blood.

The chain employs TRBV5-4 and TRBJ1-1; 7 bases in between match TRBD1. Sequencing was performed on CD4+ or CD8+ T cells sorted from blood, taken in a trial of the OX40 agonist ivuxolimab. The TCR comes from an adult with an advanced solid tumor such as melanoma, head and neck, liver or kidney cancer. This receptor carries the CDR3 CASSLGASVGGDEAFF. The sequenced DNA: TGTGCCAGCAGCTTGGGGGCCTCAGTAGGGGGCGATGAAGCTTTCTTT.